A selection of T cell receptor beta chains follows, all from one sample in a study of T cells in Graves' hyperthyroidism and ophthalmopathy. TCRdb re-analysed the multiplex PCR reads in MiXCR, keeping a single row per CDR3 protein. The data contain some 360,000 distinct CDR3 sequences, over 15% of them seen just once; the ten biggest clones take up roughly 16%. Sequencing input: blood. The receptor source for this set is a woman in her thirties or forties with Graves' ophthalmopathy. The CDR3 runs from the conserved cysteine through the conserved F or W. A D gene is named only where the DNA matches it firmly. Rows give clone size only sometimes, using once, few, many, or a class for an expanded clone.

TRBV27	many	TRBJ2-5	TRBD1	TGTGCCAGCAGTCCGACGACAGGGCTTCAAGAGACCCAGTACTTC	CASSPTTGLQETQYF
TRBV7-3	many	TRBJ1-1	TRBD1	TGTGCCAGCAGTCCGACAGGGGGGAACACTGAAGCTTTCTTT	CASSPTGGNTEAFF
TRBV6-2/TRBV6-3	many	TRBJ2-7	NA	TGTGCCAGCGCTCTAGGCTTCGAGCAGTACTTC	CASALGFEQYF
TRBV29-1	many	TRBJ2-2	NA	TGCAGCGTTGCCATCCAGCGGACCAGCACCGGGGAGCTGTTTTTT	CSVAIQRTSTGELFF
TRBV28	few	TRBJ2-1	NA	TGTGCCAGCAGTCCAACAGGGTTCCGTTTAAGAGGGAATGAGCAGTTCTTC	CASSPTGFRLRGNEQFF
TRBV11-2	many	TRBJ2-3	TRBD2	TGTGCCAGCAGCTTGGGACTAGCGGGAGCCACAGATACGCAGTATTTT	CASSLGLAGATDTQYF
TRBV12-3/TRBV12-4	many	TRBJ2-4	NA	TGTGCCAGCAGGGGGCAGGGATGGGGCAAAAACATTCAGTACTTC	CASRGQGWGKNIQYF
TRBV20-1	many	TRBJ2-7	NA	TGCAGTGCTGGTGCGCAGGGGAATATCTACGAGCAGTACTTC	CSAGAQGNIYEQYF
TRBV12-3/TRBV12-4	many	TRBJ1-6	TRBD1	TGTGCCAGCAGTTTAGCAGGGGGCCTCAGTTCACCCCTCCACTTT	CASSLAGGLSSPLHF
TRBV7-8	many	TRBJ2-7	TRBD2	TGTGCCAGCAGCCTAAGCGGGGTCACCTACGAGCAGTACTTC	CASSLSGVTYEQYF
TRBV12-3/TRBV12-4	many	TRBJ2-7	NA	TGTGCCAGCAGTTTTGTACTAACATACGAGCAGTACTTC	CASSFVLTYEQYF
TRBV6-2/TRBV6-3	NA	TRBJ1-6	TRBD1	TGTGCCAGCAGTTTGACTCCGGGACAGGCTAGATCAGGGGCGATTTCACCCCTCCACTTT	CASSLTPGQARSGAISPLHF
TRBV28	many	TRBJ1-2	TRBD1	TGTGCCAGCAGAATAGCCGGGACAGGAGATTATGGCTACACCTTC	CASRIAGTGDYGYTF
TRBV6-5	many	TRBJ2-1	TRBD2	TGTGCCAGCGGCACTAGCGGGTACAATGAGCAGTTCTTC	CASGTSGYNEQFF
TRBV14	many	TRBJ1-1	NA	TGTGCCAGCAGCGGACACTTGAACACTGAAGCTTTCTTT	CASSGHLNTEAFF
TRBV7-2	many	TRBJ1-2	NA	TGTGCCAGCAGCTTACCAGGCATCGTCTATGGCTACACCTTC	CASSLPGIVYGYTF
TRBV6-5	many	TRBJ2-5	TRBD2	TGTGCCAGCAGTTCCCTGGGGGGGTTGGGGCAAGAGACCCAGTACTTC	CASSSLGGLGQETQYF
TRBV2	NA	TRBJ1-3	NA	TGTGCCAGCAGCGAAAGGGTTTCTGGAAACACCATATATTTT	CASSERVSGNTIYF
TRBV27	few	TRBJ2-7	NA	TGTGCCAGCAGTTTAGGGGACGGTCCCTACGAGCAGTACTTC	CASSLGDGPYEQYF
TRBV3-1	NA	TRBJ1-1	NA	TGTGCCAGCAGCCAAGATCTCCGGGTAACTGAAGCTTTCTTT	CASSQDLRVTEAFF
TRBV11-2	many	TRBJ1-1	TRBD1	TGTGCCAGCAGCTTAAGGGACAGGGGGCGCGGGACTGAAGCTTTCTTT	CASSLRDRGRGTEAFF
TRBV2	many	TRBJ2-7	TRBD1	TGTGCCAGCGGCACAGGGGTCGAGCAGTACTTC	CASGTGVEQYF
TRBV28	many	TRBJ2-5	NA	TGTGCCAGCTCGCCCTATTTGGGAGAAGAGACCCAGTACTTC	CASSPYLGEETQYF
TRBV5-5	many	TRBJ2-2	TRBD1	TGTGCCAGCAGCTTGGACCGGACAGGGCACACCGGGGAGCTGTTTTTT	CASSLDRTGHTGELFF
TRBV20-1	many	TRBJ2-5	NA	TGCAGTGCAGGGGGAGAGACCCAGTACTTC	CSAGGETQYF
TRBV7-6	many	TRBJ2-5	TRBD2	TGTGCCAGCAGCTTAGAATTGGGGGGGACTAGCGCGCGGGAGACCCAGTACTTC	CASSLELGGTSARETQYF
TRBV30	NA	TRBJ2-7	TRBD2	TGTGCCTGGAGCAAAAGCGGGATCTCCTACGAGCAGTACTTC	CAWSKSGISYEQYF
TRBV6-1	many	TRBJ2-4	NA	TGTGCCAGCAGTGAATATAAGGGACCCAAAAACATTCAGTACTTC	CASSEYKGPKNIQYF
TRBV9	many	TRBJ1-6	TRBD1	TGTGCCAGCGGGACAGGGGAGGCTTCTTCACCCCTCCACTTT	CASGTGEASSPLHF
TRBV28	many	TRBJ1-2	TRBD1	TGTGCCAGCAGAAGACAGGGGGGTCACTATGGCTACACCTTC	CASRRQGGHYGYTF
TRBV5-1	many	TRBJ2-1	TRBD2	TGCGCCAGCAGCTACCATCCCGGACTAGCTTCGGGTGAGCAGTTCTTC	CASSYHPGLASGEQFF
TRBV28	many	TRBJ2-7	NA	TGTGCCGGCAGCCCTAGCCGGACGGGGTACGAGCAGTACTTC	CAGSPSRTGYEQYF
TRBV5-1	many	TRBJ1-3	TRBD1	TGCGCCAGCAGCACCGGGACAGGGGGATCCCTTGGAAACACCATATATTTT	CASSTGTGGSLGNTIYF
TRBV12-3/TRBV12-4	NA	TRBJ2-2	TRBD2	TGTGCCAGCAGATCTCTAGCGGGAGAGGAGACCGGGGAGCTGTTTTTT	CASRSLAGEETGELFF
TRBV7-9	many	TRBJ2-7	NA	TGTGCCAGCAGCTCTCCCCAGGGACTCAAAGCCTACGAGCAGTACTTC	CASSSPQGLKAYEQYF
TRBV28	many	TRBJ2-5	TRBD2	TGTGCCAGCAGTACCAGACTAGCGGGTAAAGAGACCCAGTACTTC	CASSTRLAGKETQYF
TRBV10-3	many	TRBJ2-7	NA	TGTGCCACCCGAGGAGAAGAGCAGTACTTC	CATRGEEQYF
TRBV9	NA	TRBJ2-5	NA	TGTGCCAGCAGCGTAGTGGACGACGAGACCCAGTACTTC	CASSVVDDETQYF
TRBV6-2/TRBV6-3	NA	TRBJ2-7	TRBD2	TGTGCCAGCAGTTACCTTACTAGCGGGACTGGCGGTTTGTCGGCCTACGAGCAGTACTTC	CASSYLTSGTGGLSAYEQYF
TRBV6-2/TRBV6-3	many	TRBJ2-5	NA	TGTGCCAGCAGTTACGATATGAGGGGGTACCAAGAGACCCAGTACTTC	CASSYDMRGYQETQYF
TRBV19	many	TRBJ2-2	NA	TGTGCCAGTAGTATTAGCCAGCCGAGCACCGGGGAGCTGTTTTTT	CASSISQPSTGELFF
TRBV20-1	NA	TRBJ1-1	NA	TGCAGTGCCCCTGAAGCTTTCTTT	CSAPEAFF
TRBV19	many	TRBJ2-2	TRBD1	TGTGCCAGTAGTATAGCGGACAGGGGAACCGGGGAGCTGTTTTTT	CASSIADRGTGELFF
TRBV14	many	TRBJ1-1	NA	TGTGCCAGCAGCCAAAACTTTGAAGCTTTCTTT	CASSQNFEAFF
TRBV18	NA	TRBJ1-1	NA	TGTGCCAGCTCCCCGTCCCGAGACGCTGAAGCTTTCTTT	CASSPSRDAEAFF
TRBV30	many	TRBJ1-2	NA	TGTGCCTGGAGTGTGGGGGGCCGGGGCGGCTATGGCTACACCTTC	CAWSVGGRGGYGYTF
TRBV11-2	many	TRBJ2-5	NA	TGTGCCAGCAGCTTAGGTGGTTTTTGGCAAGAGACCCAGTACTTC	CASSLGGFWQETQYF
TRBV30	many	TRBJ1-1	NA	TGTGCCTGGAGTGTACGGACAGCGGACACTGAAGCTTTCTTT	CAWSVRTADTEAFF
TRBV7-8	many	TRBJ1-3	TRBD1	TGTGCCAGCAGCTTATTATACCGGGCTGTCTCCGGGACAGGGGGCTCTGGAAACACCATATATTTT	CASSLLYRAVSGTGGSGNTIYF